Following are 21 T cell receptor beta chains from one sample sequenced in a study of T cell responses to AZD1222 COVID-19 vaccine. Profiled with immunoSEQ multiplex PCR; TCRdb holds only in-frame clones, not every one. Among 100,000 to 150,000 clones, around 90% were seen once, and the ten largest hold about 4.3%. Sequenced here: peripheral blood, sampled on day 0 of MenACWY control vaccination. The receptor source for this set is an adult in good health.

The chain joins TRBV14 to TRBJ2-1; D is uncertain. Germline V gene data show CDR1 as SGHDN and CDR2 as FVKESK. V lost 6 bases, J lost 6 bases, and 15 bases lay in between. This CDR3 spans 14 amino acids. The CDR3 reads CASSRVLTGNEQFF. The CDR3 nucleotides are TGTGCCAGCAGTCGGGTATTGACGGGCAATGAGCAGTTCTTC.

The genes are TRBV2 and TRBJ1-1; D remains ambiguous. Germline assignment: CDR1 SNHLY and CDR2 FYNNEI. V lost 6 bases and J 4 bases, leaving 12 bases between the germline ends. The CDR3 covers 13 residues. The CDR3 DNA is TGTGCCAGCAGGCAGGCGGGTGGCACTGAAGCTTTCTTT. Amino acids: CASRQAGGTEAFF. Supplemented by reference TRBV2 and TRBJ1-1, the full variable domain reads EPEVTQTPSHQVTQMGQEVILRCVPISNHLYFYWYRQILGQKVEFLVSFYNNEISEKSEIFDDQFSVERPDGSNFTLKIRSTKLEDSAMYFCASRQAGGTEAFFGQGTRLTVV.

In DNA, the CDR3 is TGCGCCAGCAGCCCTTACACCTGGGACAGGTCGAACATTCAGTACTTC. The encoded protein is CASSPYTWDRSNIQYF. The chain couples TRBV4-1 to TRBJ2-4; 8 positions agree with TRBD1. The CDR3 covers 16 residues. V shed 4 bases, J shed 7 bases, and the junction held 12 bases outside the gene matches. Germline V gene lookup returns CDR1 MGHRA and CDR2 YSYEKL.

The chain carries TRBV7-2 and TRBJ1-5, with a weak D call TRBD1 (5 bases). Germline assignment: CDR1 SGHTA and CDR2 FQGNSA. V lost 6 bases and J lost 11, with 20 bases in between. The CDR3 spans 14 residues. This chain's CDR3 is CASRATGTSVSQHF. For the CDR3, the DNA is TGTGCCAGCAGGGCTACCGGGACCTCTGTCTCCCAGCATTTT.

The rearrangement joins TRBV3-1 (or the pseudogene TRBV3-2) to TRBJ2-1; TRBD2 might be the D (5 bases). CDR1 is LGHDT and CDR2 is YNNKEL in the germline V gene (reference sequence). The CDR3 loop spans 14 amino acids. Trimming cost V 6 bases and J 4 bases, with 13 bases left between them. CDR3 amino acids: CASSPPSPYNEQFF. The CDR3 region has the DNA TGTGCCAGCAGTCCACCTAGCCCATACAATGAGCAGTTCTTC.

The chain has TRBV5-6 and TRBJ2-5; perhaps D is TRBD1 or TRBD2 (5 bases each). Germline V gene data show CDR1 as SGHDT and CDR2 as YYEEEE. The CDR3 extends over 15 amino acids. V lost 3 bases to trimming and J lost 5 bases, with 17 bases between them. The CDR3 loop is CASSSSGTPAETQYF. In nucleotides, the CDR3 is TGTGCCAGCAGCTCATCCGGGACCCCCGCGGAGACCCAGTACTTC.

The chain joins TRBV7-8 to TRBJ1-3, with 9 bases fitting TRBD1. Germline trimming cut 8 bases from V and 7 bases from J; bases unmatched to any gene: 3. This CDR3 is 12 amino acids long. Germline V gene data show CDR1 as SGHVS and CDR2 as FQNEAQ. CDR3 amino acids: CASGQGLNTIYF. CDR3 sequence (DNA): TGTGCCAGCGGACAGGGGCTGAACACCATATATTTT.

J is TRBJ2-1 and V is TRBV3-1 (or the pseudogene TRBV3-2), with D perhaps given as TRBD1 or TRBD2 (5 bases each). Per germline, CDR1 LGHDT and CDR2 YNNKEL (reference sequence). This CDR3 is built from 15 residues. Trimming removed 5 bases at V and 6 bases at J, with 17 bases between. The CDR3 region is CASSLGPLRGNEQFF. The DNA for the CDR3 is TGTGCCAGCAGCTTGGGACCCCTCCGAGGCAATGAGCAGTTCTTC.

The chain uses TRBV3-1 (or the pseudogene TRBV3-2) and TRBJ2-7; TRBD2 agrees at 7 bases. CDR1 is LGHDT, CDR2 YNNKEL, per germline (reference sequence). This CDR3 is built from 13 residues. V trimming: 0 bases; J trimming: 6 bases; junction bases outside the gene matches: 2. The DNA of the CDR3 is TGTGCCAGCAGCCAAGATACGGGGGGCGAGCAGTACTTC. Translated, it gives CASSQDTGGEQYF.

The rearrangement uses TRBV10-3 and TRBJ2-3; TRBD2 matches 12 bases. V shed 2 bases, J shed 6 bases, and the junction held 15 bases outside the gene matches. This CDR3 is 19 amino acids long. Germline lookup yields CDR1 ENHRY and CDR2 SYGVKD. The CDR3 DNA follows: TGTGCCATCAGTGAGGAGGCCCTTCCTAGCGGGAGGGCCAGGGATACGCAGTATTTT. Protein sequence: CAISEEALPSGRARDTQYF.

A single count supports this clone. The chain links TRBV2 to TRBJ1-1; 7 bases fit TRBD1. There are 14 residues in the CDR3. Germline assignment: CDR1 SNHLY and CDR2 FYNNEI. The ends lost 8 bases at V and 3 bases at J; junction bases unmatched: 9. This chain's CDR3 is CASSRQGADTEAFF. The CDR3 bases are TGTGCCAGCTCCCGACAGGGAGCGGACACTGAAGCTTTCTTT.

V usage is TRBV14 and J usage is TRBJ1-6, with D hard to call. Germline V CDR1 and CDR2: SGHDN, FVKESK. The length of the CDR3 is 14 residues. V lost 3 bases and J lost 9, with 12 bases in between. The CDR3 nucleotides read TGTGCCAGCAGCCAGGTCGCGTTGAGTTCACCCCTCCACTTT. It yields the protein CASSQVALSSPLHF.

V gene TRBV29-1 combines with J gene TRBJ1-1, with D hard to call. The CDR3 is made up of 13 amino acids. The germline gives CDR1 SQVTM, CDR2 ANQGSEA. V was shortened by 3 bases and J by 1 base, with 9 bases between the two germline ends. The CDR3 nucleotides are TGCAGCGTTGATATCGGGGAGAACACTGAAGCTTTCTTT. Translation gives CSVDIGENTEAFF. The whole variable domain, filled in from reference TRBV29-1 and TRBJ1-1, reads SAVISQKPSRDICQRGTSLTIQCQVDSQVTMMFWYRQQPGQSLTLIATANQGSEATYESGFVIDKFPISRPNLTFSTLTVSNMSPEDSSIYLCSVDIGENTEAFFGQGTRLTVV.

The chain combines TRBV24-1 with TRBJ2-1; 12 bases map to TRBD1. The CDR3 has 14 amino acids. Germline V gene lookup returns CDR1 KGHDR and CDR2 SFDVKD. V trimming: 4 bases; J trimming: 10 bases; junction bases outside the gene matches: 4. The CDR3, as DNA: TGTGCCACCAGTGACCGGGACAGGGGGCGAGAGCAGTTCTTC. Amino acid sequence: CATSDRDRGREQFF.

This chain connects TRBV4-2 to TRBJ2-3; a weak D match, TRBD1 (6 bases). There are 15 residues in the CDR3. V lost 4 bases and J 4 bases, leaving 15 bases between the germline ends. Germline loops: CDR1 LGHNA, CDR2 YNFKEQ. The CDR3 coding sequence is TGTGCCAGCAGCCCAAACCAGGGGTCCCCAGATACGCAGTATTTT. It specifies CASSPNQGSPDTQYF.

This clone appeared a few times. The chain employs TRBV6-4 and TRBJ2-3, with 10 bases fitting TRBD2. J was trimmed by 3 bases and V by 3 bases; bases with no gene match: 6. Germline V gene lookup returns CDR1 MRHNA and CDR2 SNTAGT. The CDR3 length is 16 residues. This chain's CDR3 is CASSDLAGEGTDTQYF. In DNA form, the CDR3 reads TGTGCCAGCAGTGATCTAGCGGGAGAGGGTACAGATACGCAGTATTTT.

The genes are TRBV28 and TRBJ2-3, with D uncertain. The CDR3 is made up of 13 amino acids. Trimming removed 3 bases at V and 0 bases at J, with 4 bases between. Germline CDR1 MDHEN, CDR2 SYDVKM. In nucleotides, the CDR3 is TGTGCCAGCAGTTTCGGCAGCACAGATACGCAGTATTTT. Its protein product is CASSFGSTDTQYF. Full variable domain (missing parts from reference TRBV28 and TRBJ2-3): DVKVTQSSRYLVKRTGEKVFLECVQDMDHENMFWYRQDPGLGLRLIYFSYDVKMKEKGDIPEGYSVSREKKERFSLILESASTNQTSMYLCASSFGSTDTQYFGPGTRLTVL.

The genes are TRBV27 and TRBJ2-1; a weak D match, TRBD1 (5 bases). Germline V gene lookup returns CDR1 MNHEY and CDR2 SMNVEV (reference sequence). V lost 4 bases and J 0 bases, leaving 7 bases between the germline ends. The CDR3 covers 14 residues. CDR3 region: CASSYQGSYNEQFF. The CDR3 DNA reads TGTGCCAGCAGTTATCAGGGCTCCTACAATGAGCAGTTCTTC.

This clone was recorded once. The genes are TRBV6-5 and TRBJ1-6; 7 positions match TRBD1. J lost 7 bases, V lost 6 bases, and 3 bases had no gene match. Per germline, CDR1 MNHEY and CDR2 SVGAGI. The CDR3 is made up of 13 amino acids. In DNA form, the CDR3 reads TGTGCCAGCAGAACCAGGGGGAATTCACCCCTCCACTTT. Translated, it gives CASRTRGNSPLHF.

The rearrangement uses TRBV21-1 and TRBJ2-3; TRBD1 is the table's D call, not checked against the DNA. TRBV21-1 is annotated as a pseudogene. The CDR3 length is 16 residues. The CDR3 coding sequence is TGTGCCAGCAGCGCCCGGACAGGTCTAAGGACAGATACGCAGTATTTT. It encodes CASSARTGLRTDTQYF.

The chain has TRBV5-1 and TRBJ2-3; D not resolved. This CDR3 is built from 13 residues. Germline V lookup: CDR1 SGHRS, CDR2 YFSETQ. The ends were cut back, 5 bases at V and 2 bases at J, with 9 bases in the middle. The CDR3 DNA sequence: TGCGCCAGCAGGGTCGGGTCCACAGATACGCAGTATTTT. It specifies CASRVGSTDTQYF.